A selection of T cell receptor beta chains follows, all from one sample in a study of response to subunit inactivated influenza vaccine. Each CDR3 protein gets one entry after TCRdb re-called the RT-PCR reads with MiXCR. The repertoire holds a few hundred thousand distinct CDR3 sequences, with around 15% as singletons. This specimen was PBMCs from blood, taken 11 to 12 days after vaccination. Every receptor here comes from a middle-aged man who received an inactivated influenza vaccine. CDR3s include the opening cysteine and the closing phenylalanine or tryptophan. D genes are given only for firm matches. Where a row states a size, it is once, few, many or the class of an expanded clone; other rows omit it.

DNA: TGTGCCAGCAGTTCAATAGGGGGGATACAGGAGAAAAACACAGATACGCAGTATTTT; CDR3: CASSSIGGIQEKNTDTQYF; D: .; V: TRBV28; J: TRBJ2-3; size: few
DNA: TGTGCCAGCAGGACAGGGGGCTCTGGGGCCAACGTCCTGACTTTC; CDR3: CASRTGGSGANVLTF; D: TRBD1; V: TRBV6-1; J: TRBJ2-6; size: many
DNA: TGTGCCAGCAGCTTAGTCGCAGCCGCCTCCTACGAGCAGTACTTC; CDR3: CASSLVAAASYEQYF; D: .; V: TRBV7-2; J: TRBJ2-7; size: many
DNA: TGTGCCAGCAGTGAATCTTACCCCGGGACTAGCAGCTCCTACGAGCAGTACTTC; CDR3: CASSESYPGTSSSYEQYF; D: TRBD2; V: TRBV25-1; J: TRBJ2-7; size: .
DNA: TGTGCCAGCAGCCCTATCGAAGGGTACAAAAACATTCAGTACTTC; CDR3: CASSPIEGYKNIQYF; D: .; V: TRBV12-3/TRBV12-4; J: TRBJ2-4; size: few
DNA: TGTGCCACCGGGAGTACAGATACGCAGTATTTT; CDR3: CATGSTDTQYF; D: .; V: TRBV12-3/TRBV12-4; J: TRBJ2-3; size: .
DNA: TGCAGCGCCAACCTCGGGGATACGCAGTATTTT; CDR3: CSANLGDTQYF; D: .; V: TRBV29-1; J: TRBJ2-3; size: .
DNA: TGTGCCAGCAGTGGGCCGACGAAAGGCTATGGCTACACCTTC; CDR3: CASSGPTKGYGYTF; D: .; V: TRBV6-1; J: TRBJ1-2; size: .
DNA: TGTGCCATCAGTCCGATGTTGTCTGGGGCCAACGTCCTGACTTTC; CDR3: CAISPMLSGANVLTF; D: .; V: TRBV10-3; J: TRBJ2-6; size: few
DNA: TGCGCCAGCAGCCTAACTGCGACTAGCGGCAATGAGCAGTTCTTC; CDR3: CASSLTATSGNEQFF; D: TRBD2; V: TRBV5-1; J: TRBJ2-1; size: .
DNA: TGTGCCAGCAGCTTACAGGGTCTTCGAAACACCATATATTTT; CDR3: CASSLQGLRNTIYF; D: .; V: TRBV7-2; J: TRBJ1-3; size: .
DNA: TGCAGCGGGGGGGGCAGATCCTACAATGAGCAGTTCTTC; CDR3: CSGGGRSYNEQFF; D: .; V: TRBV29-1; J: TRBJ2-1; size: many
DNA: TGTGCCAGCAGAGGGGTGGGCGAGAACTTAAAGACCCAGTACTTC; CDR3: CASRGVGENLKTQYF; D: .; V: TRBV10-3; J: TRBJ2-5; size: .
DNA: TGTGCCAGCAGTTACTCGTATAGGAACTATGGCTACACCTTC; CDR3: CASSYSYRNYGYTF; D: .; V: TRBV6-5; J: TRBJ1-2; size: few
DNA: TGTGCCATCAGTGAGGGGGGGGGACTAGTTCGGAGCTCCTACGAGCAGTACTTC; CDR3: CAISEGGGLVRSSYEQYF; D: TRBD2; V: TRBV10-3; J: TRBJ2-7; size: many
DNA: TGTGCCAGCAGTTACACCGCTCAAGCAAACCCGGCGACCCAGTACTTC; CDR3: CASSYTAQANPATQYF; D: .; V: TRBV6-5; J: TRBJ2-5; size: few
DNA: TGTGCCACCAGCAGAGATCCGGGACAACCCTACGAGCAGTACTTC; CDR3: CATSRDPGQPYEQYF; D: .; V: TRBV15; J: TRBJ2-7; size: few